This T cell receptor beta chain is from a study of OX40 agonist ivuxolimab in advanced cancers. As for the study in general: Every 2 weeks, patients received ivuxolimab intravenously, dosed at 0.01 to 10 mg/kg. General study results and limits: In a subset of nonresponders, normalized T-cell clonal expansion was also low.

The CDR3 spans 14 residues. Trimming took off 5 bases at V and 2 bases at J, with 13 bases between the two ends. In germline, CDR1 is SGHVS, CDR2 FQNEAQ. As to this clone: What it binds is not known.

Using immunoSEQ multiplex PCR, the repertoire was profiled, and TCRdb retains in-frame clones only, with some absent. Here the sample spans tens of thousands of clones, approximately 89% being singletons. The V and J genes are TRBV7-8 and TRBJ2-7; TRBD1 might be the D (5 bases). The sequence was collected from an adult with an advanced solid tumor such as melanoma, head and neck, liver or kidney cancer. The sequencing here drew on CD4+ or CD8+ T cells sorted from blood, taken in a trial of the OX40 agonist ivuxolimab. Here the CDR3 reads CASSQGGAAYEQYF. CDR3 DNA sequence: TGTGCCAGCAGCCAGGGTGGGGCAGCCTACGAGCAGTACTTC.